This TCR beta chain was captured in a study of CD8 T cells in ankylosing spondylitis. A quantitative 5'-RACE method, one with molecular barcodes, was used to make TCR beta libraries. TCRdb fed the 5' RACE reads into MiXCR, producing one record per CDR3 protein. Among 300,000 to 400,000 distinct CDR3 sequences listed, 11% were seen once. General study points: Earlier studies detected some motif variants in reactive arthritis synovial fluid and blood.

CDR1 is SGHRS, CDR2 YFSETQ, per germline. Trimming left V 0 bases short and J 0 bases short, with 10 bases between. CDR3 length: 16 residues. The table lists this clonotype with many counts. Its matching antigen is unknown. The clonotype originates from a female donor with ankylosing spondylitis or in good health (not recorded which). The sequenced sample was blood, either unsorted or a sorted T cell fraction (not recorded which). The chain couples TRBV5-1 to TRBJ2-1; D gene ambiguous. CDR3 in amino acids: CASSLGSSGSYNEQFF. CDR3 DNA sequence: TGCGCCAGCAGCTTGGGGAGTTCGGGCTCCTACAATGAGCAGTTCTTC.